This T cell receptor (beta chain) was identified during a study of regulatory T cells in long-lasting Graves disease. CDR3-region Arm-PCR and iRepertoire HTBI primers produced the TCR beta libraries. Using its own MiXCR run on the multiplex PCR reads, TCRdb lists one record per CDR3 protein. This table holds about 660,000 distinct CDR3 sequences, around 30% found once. Time point described: persistent/refractory GD, antithyroid drugs over 5 years with positive TRAb. Following extraction of RNA from PBMCs, that RNA was used to make the TCR library. Germline assignment: CDR1 MDHEN and CDR2 SYDVKM. Trimming pared 5 bases from V and 13 bases from J, leaving 12 bases between. This CDR3 has 12 residues. This clonotype was counted only a few times.

The source was peripheral blood mononuclear cells (PBMCs), collected when the disease was refractory, from a patient treated with antithyroid drugs. This clonotype was obtained from a female donor with Graves disease. V gene TRBV28 combines with J gene TRBJ1-6; D not certain. CDR3 sequence: CASSTAFGPLHF. CDR3 nucleotides: TGTGCCAGCAGTACGGCTTTTGGGCCCCTCCACTTT.